The source of this T cell receptor (beta chain) is a study of cytomegalovirus exposure and HLA in healthy donors. A multiplex PCR was run with 60 Vbeta primers and 13 Jbeta primers. Method: immunoSEQ multiplex PCR; TCRdb's copy keeps in-frame clones and lacks some. The table records approximately 190,000 clones, roughly 76% of them present only once. V lost 4 bases to trimming and J lost 2 bases; unmatched junction nucleotides: 3. Germline loops: CDR1 SGHRS, CDR2 YFSETQ. CDR3 size: 15 residues. The chain joins TRBV5-1 to TRBJ2-1, with 10 bases fitting TRBD1. The clonotype originates from a man aged 40-50 years in good health and CMV-seropositive. The specimen was PBMCs. As DNA, the CDR3 is TGCGCCAGCAGCACCGACAGGGGGCCCTACAATGAGCAGTTCTTC. It specifies CASSTDRGPYNEQFF.